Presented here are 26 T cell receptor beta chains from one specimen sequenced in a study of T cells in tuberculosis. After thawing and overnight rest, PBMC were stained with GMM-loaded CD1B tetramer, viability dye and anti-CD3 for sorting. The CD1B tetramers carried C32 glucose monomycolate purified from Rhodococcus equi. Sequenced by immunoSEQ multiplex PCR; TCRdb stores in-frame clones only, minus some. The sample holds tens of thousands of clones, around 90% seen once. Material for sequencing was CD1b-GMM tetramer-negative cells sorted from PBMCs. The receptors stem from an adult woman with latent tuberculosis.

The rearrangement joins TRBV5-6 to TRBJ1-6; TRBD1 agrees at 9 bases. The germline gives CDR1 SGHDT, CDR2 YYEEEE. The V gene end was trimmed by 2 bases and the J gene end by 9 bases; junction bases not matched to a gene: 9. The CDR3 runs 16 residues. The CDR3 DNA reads TGTGCCAGCAGCTTCCAAACAGGGGGCAGTTTTTCACCCCTCCACTTT. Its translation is CASSFQTGGSFSPLHF.

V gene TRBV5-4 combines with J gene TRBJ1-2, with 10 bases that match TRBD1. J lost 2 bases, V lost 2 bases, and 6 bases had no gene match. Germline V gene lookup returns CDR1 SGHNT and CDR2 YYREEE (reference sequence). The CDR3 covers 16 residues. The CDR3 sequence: CASSFRDRGLNYGYTF. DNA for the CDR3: TGTGCCAGCAGCTTCCGGGACAGGGGACTAAACTATGGCTACACCTTC. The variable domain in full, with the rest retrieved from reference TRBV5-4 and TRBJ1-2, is ETGVTQSPTHLIKTRGQQVTLRCSSQSGHNTVSWYQQALGQGPQFIFQYYREEENGRGNFPPRFSGLQFPNYSSELNVNALELDDSALYLCASSFRDRGLNYGYTFGSGTRLTVV.

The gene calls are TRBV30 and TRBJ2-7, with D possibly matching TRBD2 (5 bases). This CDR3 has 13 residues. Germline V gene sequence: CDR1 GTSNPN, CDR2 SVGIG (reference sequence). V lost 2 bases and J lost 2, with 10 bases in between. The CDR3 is CAWSRRRTYEQYF. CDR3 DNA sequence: TGTGCCTGGAGTAGGAGGCGGACCTACGAGCAGTACTTC.

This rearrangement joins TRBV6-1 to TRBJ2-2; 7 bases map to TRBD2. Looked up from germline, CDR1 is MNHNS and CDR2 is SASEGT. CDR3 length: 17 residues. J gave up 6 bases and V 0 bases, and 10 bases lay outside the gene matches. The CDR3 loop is CASSEATRLAASGELFF. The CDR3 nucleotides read TGTGCCAGCAGTGAAGCTACGAGACTAGCAGCGTCCGGGGAGCTGTTTTTT.

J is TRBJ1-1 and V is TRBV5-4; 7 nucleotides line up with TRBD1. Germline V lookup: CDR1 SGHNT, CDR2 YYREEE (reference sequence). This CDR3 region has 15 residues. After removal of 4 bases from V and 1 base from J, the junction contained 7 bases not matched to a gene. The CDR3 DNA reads TGTGCCAGCAGCACCGTCAACAGGGGGAACACTGAAGCTTTCTTT. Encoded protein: CASSTVNRGNTEAFF.

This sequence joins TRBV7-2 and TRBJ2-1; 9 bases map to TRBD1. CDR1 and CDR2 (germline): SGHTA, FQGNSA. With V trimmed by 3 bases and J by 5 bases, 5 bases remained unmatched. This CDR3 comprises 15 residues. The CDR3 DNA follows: TGTGCCAGCAGCTTGCGACAGGGGGAAAACAATGAGCAGTTCTTC. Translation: CASSLRQGENNEQFF.

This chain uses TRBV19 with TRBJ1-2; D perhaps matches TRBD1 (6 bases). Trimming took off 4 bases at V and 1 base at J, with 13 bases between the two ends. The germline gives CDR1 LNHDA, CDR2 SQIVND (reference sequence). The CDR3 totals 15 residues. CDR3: CASSKWTALNYGYTF. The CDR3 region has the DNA TGTGCCAGTAGTAAGTGGACAGCCCTTAACTATGGCTACACCTTC.

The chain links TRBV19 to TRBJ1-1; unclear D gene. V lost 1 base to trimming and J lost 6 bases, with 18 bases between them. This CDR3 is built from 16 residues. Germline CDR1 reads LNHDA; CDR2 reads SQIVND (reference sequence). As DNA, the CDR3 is TGTGCCAGTAGTATAGGCCCGGGTCGGAGGGCCGCTGAAGCTTTCTTT. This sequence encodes CASSIGPGRRAAEAFF.

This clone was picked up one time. CDR3 DNA: TGCGCCAGCAGCTTGGCGGCGGCCCTCTCTGGAAACACCATATATTTT. Encoded protein: CASSLAAALSGNTIYF. This chain uses TRBV5-1 with TRBJ1-3; D unclear. The germline CDR1 and CDR2 sequences are SGHRS and YFSETQ. This CDR3 region has 16 residues. Trimming left V 0 bases short and J 0 bases short, with 10 bases between.

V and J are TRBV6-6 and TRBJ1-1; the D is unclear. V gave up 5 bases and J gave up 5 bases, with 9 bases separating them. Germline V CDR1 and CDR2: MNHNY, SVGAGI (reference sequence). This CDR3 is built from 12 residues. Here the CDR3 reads CASSAERTEAFF. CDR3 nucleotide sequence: TGTGCCAGCAGTGCTGAGAGGACTGAAGCTTTCTTT.

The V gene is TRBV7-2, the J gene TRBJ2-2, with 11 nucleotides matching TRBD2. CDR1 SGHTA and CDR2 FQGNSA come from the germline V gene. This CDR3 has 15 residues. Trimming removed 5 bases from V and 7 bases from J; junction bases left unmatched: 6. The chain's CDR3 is CASSRLAGSGGELFF. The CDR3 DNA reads TGTGCCAGCAGCAGACTAGCGGGGTCCGGCGGGGAGCTGTTTTTT.

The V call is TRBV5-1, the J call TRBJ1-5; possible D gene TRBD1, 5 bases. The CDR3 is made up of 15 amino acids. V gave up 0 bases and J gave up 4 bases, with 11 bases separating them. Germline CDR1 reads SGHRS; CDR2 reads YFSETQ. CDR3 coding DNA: TGCGCCAGCAGCTTGGCCGGACAACGAAATCAGCCCCAGCATTTT. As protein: CASSLAGQRNQPQHF.

The CDR3 is CASSLVGQGAGQPQHF. CDR3 DNA sequence: TGTGCCAGCAGTTTAGTCGGACAGGGGGCTGGTCAGCCCCAGCATTTT. This rearrangement joins TRBV27 to TRBJ1-5, with 11 bases matching TRBD1. This CDR3 is 16 amino acids long. In germline, CDR1 is MNHEY, CDR2 SMNVEV (reference sequence). The V and J ends lost 2 bases and 6 bases, in that order; junction bases with no gene match: 6.

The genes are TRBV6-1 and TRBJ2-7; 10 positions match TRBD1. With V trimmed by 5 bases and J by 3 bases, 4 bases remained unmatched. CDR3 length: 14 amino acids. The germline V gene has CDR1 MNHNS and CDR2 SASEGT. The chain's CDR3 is CASSQGTGDYEQYF. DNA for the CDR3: TGTGCCAGCAGTCAAGGGACAGGGGACTACGAGCAGTACTTC.

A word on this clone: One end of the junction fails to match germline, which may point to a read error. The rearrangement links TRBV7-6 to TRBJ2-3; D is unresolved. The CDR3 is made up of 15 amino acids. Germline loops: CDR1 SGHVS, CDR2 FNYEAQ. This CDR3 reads CASSLAVVPTDTQYF. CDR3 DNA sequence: TGTGCCAGCAGCTTAGCGGTGGTTCCCACAGATACGCAGTACTTT.

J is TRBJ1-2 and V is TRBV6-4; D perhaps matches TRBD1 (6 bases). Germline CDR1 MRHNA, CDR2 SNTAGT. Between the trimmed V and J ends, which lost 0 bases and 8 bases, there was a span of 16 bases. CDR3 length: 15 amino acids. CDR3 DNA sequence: TGTGCCAGCAGTGACTCAACAGGGACCCGTCAAGGCTACACCTTC. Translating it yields CASSDSTGTRQGYTF.

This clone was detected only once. This chain's CDR3 is CASSYSITLYNEQFF. In DNA, the CDR3 is TGTGCCAGCAGTTACTCGATAACTTTGTACAATGAGCAGTTCTTC. This sequence joins TRBV6-5 and TRBJ2-1; D unresolved. This CDR3 is 15 amino acids long. V was cut by 0 bases and J by 4 bases, with 10 bases left in between. Germline lookup yields CDR1 MNHEY and CDR2 SVGAGI.

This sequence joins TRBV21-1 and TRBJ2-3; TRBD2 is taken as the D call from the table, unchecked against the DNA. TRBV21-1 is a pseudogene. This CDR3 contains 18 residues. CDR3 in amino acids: CASSKGPMGGTSTDTQYF. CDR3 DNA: TGTGCCAGCAGCAAAGGACCCATGGGGGGGACTAGCACAGATACGCAGTATTTT.

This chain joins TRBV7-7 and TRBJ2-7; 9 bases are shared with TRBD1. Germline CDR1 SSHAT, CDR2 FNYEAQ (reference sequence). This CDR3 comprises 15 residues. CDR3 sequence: CASSLVWDRVYEQYV. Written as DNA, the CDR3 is TGTGCTAGCAGCTTAGTCTGGGACAGGGTATACGAGCAGTACGTC.

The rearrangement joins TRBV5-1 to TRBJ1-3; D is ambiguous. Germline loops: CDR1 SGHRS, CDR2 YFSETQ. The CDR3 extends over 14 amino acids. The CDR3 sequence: CLTPSGRLGNTIYF. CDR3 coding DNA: TGCCTAACCCCAAGCGGACGCCTCGGAAACACCATATATTTT.

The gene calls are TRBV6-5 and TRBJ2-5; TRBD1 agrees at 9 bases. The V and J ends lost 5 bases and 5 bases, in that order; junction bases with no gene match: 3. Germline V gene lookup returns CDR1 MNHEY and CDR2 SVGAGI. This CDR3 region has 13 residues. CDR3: CASSRDRGETQYF. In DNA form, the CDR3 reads TGTGCCAGCAGTAGAGACAGGGGGGAGACCCAGTACTTC.

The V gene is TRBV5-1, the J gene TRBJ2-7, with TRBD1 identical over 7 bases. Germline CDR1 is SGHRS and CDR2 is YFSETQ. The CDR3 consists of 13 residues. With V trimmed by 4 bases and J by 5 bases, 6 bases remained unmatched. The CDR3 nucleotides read TGCGCCAGCAGCCTAATACAGGGGCACGAGCAGTACGTC. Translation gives CASSLIQGHEQYV.

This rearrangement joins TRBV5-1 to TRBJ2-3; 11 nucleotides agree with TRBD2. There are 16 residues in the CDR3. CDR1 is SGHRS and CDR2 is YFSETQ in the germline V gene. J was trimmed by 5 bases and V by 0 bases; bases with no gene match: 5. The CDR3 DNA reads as TGCGCCAGCAGCTTGGAGGCTAGCGGGGGGAAAGATACGCAGTATTTT. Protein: CASSLEASGGKDTQYF.

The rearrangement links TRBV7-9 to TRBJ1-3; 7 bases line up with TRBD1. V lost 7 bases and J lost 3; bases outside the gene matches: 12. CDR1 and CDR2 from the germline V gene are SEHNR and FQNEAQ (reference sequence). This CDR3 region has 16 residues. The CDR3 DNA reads TGTGCCAGCATCCTAGAGGGGGCGCCTTATGGAAACACCATATATTTT. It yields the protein CASILEGAPYGNTIYF.

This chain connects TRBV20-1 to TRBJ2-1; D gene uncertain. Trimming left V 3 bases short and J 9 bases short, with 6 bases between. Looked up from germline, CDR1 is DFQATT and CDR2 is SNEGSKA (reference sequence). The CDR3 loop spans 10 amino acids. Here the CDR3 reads CSASEAEQFF. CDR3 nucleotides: TGCAGTGCTAGCGAAGCTGAGCAGTTCTTC.

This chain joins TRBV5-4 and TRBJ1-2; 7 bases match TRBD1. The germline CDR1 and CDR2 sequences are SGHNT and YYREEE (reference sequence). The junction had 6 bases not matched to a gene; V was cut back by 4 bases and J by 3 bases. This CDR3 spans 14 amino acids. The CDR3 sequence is CASSPRQGDYGYTF. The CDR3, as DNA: TGTGCCAGCAGCCCAAGACAGGGAGACTATGGCTACACCTTC.